This T cell receptor beta chain comes out of a study of blood T cell repertoires in COVID-19. Overall study context: Specimens from acute and convalescent COVID-19 originated in the United States, Italy and Spain.

Original handling: Amplifying reference gene primers gave estimates of nucleated cell counts. The assay was immunoSEQ multiplex PCR, and TCRdb's table has in-frame clones only and misses some. The DNA gave D and trimming, while V, J and clone size come from that table. The sample yields around 620,000 clones, around 90% seen once. There are 17 residues in the CDR3. Germline V CDR1 and CDR2: SGHKS, YYEKEE (reference sequence). V lost 2 bases to trimming and J lost 1 base; unmatched junction nucleotides: 10. The V call is TRBV5-5, the J call TRBJ1-2; 8 bases agree with TRBD1. The sequencing input was peripheral blood. This TCR was recovered from a woman aged 18-35 years with acute or convalescent COVID-19. CDR3 nucleotides: TGTGCCAGCAGCTTAGTGACGACAGGGGTGATTAACTATGGCTACACCTTC. It specifies CASSLVTTGVINYGYTF.